This entry is about one T cell receptor beta chain. The antigen is unknown. This sample stems from a study of cytomegalovirus exposure and HLA in healthy donors. Study results and caveats: A later analysis found common viral pathogens apparently linked to several of the most significant clusters. The study recorded about 150 TCR beta chains that were cytomegalovirus-associated.

The CDR3 covers 18 residues. Germline V CDR1 and CDR2: SGHDN, FVKESK. Trimming removed 1 base from V and 0 bases from J, with 13 bases in between. Primers for the PCR totalled 60 Vbeta and 13 Jbeta. Data came from immunoSEQ multiplex PCR; TCRdb stores just in-frame clones and leaves some out. Here the sample spans tens of thousands of clones, around four fifths being singletons. The J gene is TRBJ2-6, the V gene TRBV14; TRBD2 is a possible D gene (6 bases). The sequencing input was PBMCs. This receptor was obtained from a woman aged 35 to 49 in good health and CMV-seronegative. CDR3 DNA: TGTGCCAGCAGCCAAGGACCGGGGGTCCCCTCTGGGGCCAACGTCCTGACTTTC. Its translation is CASSQGPGVPSGANVLTF.